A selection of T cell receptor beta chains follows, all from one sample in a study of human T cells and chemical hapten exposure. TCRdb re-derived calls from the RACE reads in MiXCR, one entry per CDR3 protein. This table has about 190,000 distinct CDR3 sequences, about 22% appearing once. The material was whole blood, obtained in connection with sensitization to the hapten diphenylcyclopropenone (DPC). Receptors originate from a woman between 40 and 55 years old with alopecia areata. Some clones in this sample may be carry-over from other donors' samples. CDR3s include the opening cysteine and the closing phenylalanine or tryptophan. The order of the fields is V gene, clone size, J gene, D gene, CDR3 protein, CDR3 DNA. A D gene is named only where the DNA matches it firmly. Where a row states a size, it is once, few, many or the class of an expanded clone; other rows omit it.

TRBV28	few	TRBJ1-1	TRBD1	CASSPTGVRMSTEAFF	TGTGCCAGCAGTCCAACAGGGGTACGAATGTCCACTGAAGCTTTCTTT
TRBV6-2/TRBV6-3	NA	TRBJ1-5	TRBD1	CASRGQGDVGEHF	TGTGCCAGCAGGGGACAGGGTGATGTTGGCGAGCATTTT
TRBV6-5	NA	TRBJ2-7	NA	CASRRNRERTEQYF	TGTGCCAGCAGACGAAACAGGGAAAGGACCGAGCAGTACTTC
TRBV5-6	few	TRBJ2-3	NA	CASRFQGITDTQYF	TGTGCCAGCAGATTTCAGGGTATCACAGATACGCAGTATTTT
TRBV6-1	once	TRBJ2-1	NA	CASSPAGVPGNEQFF	TGTGCCAGCAGTCCAGCCGGGGTCCCGGGAAATGAGCAGTTCTTC
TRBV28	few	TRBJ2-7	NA	CASSSPLATEQYF	TGTGCCAGCAGTTCCCCGCTGGCCACCGAGCAGTACTTC
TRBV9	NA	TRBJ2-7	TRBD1	CASSAGTGVSYEQYF	TGTGCCAGCAGCGCGGGGACAGGGGTGTCCTACGAGCAGTACTTC
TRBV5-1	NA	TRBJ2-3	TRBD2	CASGAGDPDTQYF	TGCGCCAGCGGGGCGGGAGACCCAGATACGCAGTATTTT
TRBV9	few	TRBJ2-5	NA	CASSAQRDNRRGETQYF	TGTGCCAGCAGCGCTCAACGGGACAACCGTCGCGGAGAGACCCAGTACTTC
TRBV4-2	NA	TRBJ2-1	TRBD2	CASSPRIAGDYNEQFF	TGTGCCAGCAGCCCAAGGATAGCGGGAGACTACAATGAGCAGTTCTTC
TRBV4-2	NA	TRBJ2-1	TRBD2	CASSQGPVAGGNEQFF	TGTGCCAGCAGCCAAGGGCCGGTAGCGGGAGGGAATGAGCAGTTCTTC
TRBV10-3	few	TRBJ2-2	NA	CAISRTVRSGELFF	TGTGCCATCAGCCGGACAGTCCGGTCCGGGGAGCTGTTTTTT
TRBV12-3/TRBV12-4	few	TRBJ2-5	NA	CASRRTHKETQYF	TGTGCCAGCCGGAGGACCCATAAAGAGACCCAGTACTTC
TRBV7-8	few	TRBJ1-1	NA	CASSLVTGWGMNTEAFF	TGTGCCAGCAGCTTAGTGACTGGGTGGGGCATGAACACTGAAGCTTTCTTT
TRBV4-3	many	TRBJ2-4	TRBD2	CASSQDHTGGIQYF	TGCGCCAGCAGCCAAGATCACACGGGGGGCATTCAGTACTTC
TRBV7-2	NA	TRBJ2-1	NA	CASSLAYEQFF	TGTGCCAGCAGCTTAGCCTATGAGCAGTTCTTC
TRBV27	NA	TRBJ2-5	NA	CASSATGETPQYF	TGTGCCAGCAGCGCGACTGGGGAAACGCCCCAGTACTTC
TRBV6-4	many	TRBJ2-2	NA	CASSEANTGELFF	TGTGCCAGCAGTGAAGCGAACACCGGGGAGCTGTTTTTT
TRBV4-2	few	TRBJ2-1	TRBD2	CASSQVAGVDEQFF	TGTGCCAGCAGCCAAGTAGCGGGAGTGGATGAGCAGTTCTTC
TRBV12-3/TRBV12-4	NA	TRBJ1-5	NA	CASSPTKGENQPQHF	TGTGCCAGCAGCCCTACTAAGGGGGAAAATCAGCCCCAGCATTTT
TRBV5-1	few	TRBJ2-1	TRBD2	CASSAGTSGSSYNEQFF	TGCGCCAGCAGCGCCGGGACTAGCGGGAGTTCCTACAATGAGCAGTTCTTC
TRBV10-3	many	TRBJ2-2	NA	CAIRWDNTGELFF	TGTGCCATCCGGTGGGATAACACCGGGGAGCTGTTTTTT
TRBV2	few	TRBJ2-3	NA	CASSGVAGTDTQYF	TGTGCCAGCAGTGGGGTAGCGGGCACAGATACGCAGTATTTT
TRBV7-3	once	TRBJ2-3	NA	CASSLSRPVDTQYF	TGTGCCAGCAGCTTAAGCAGGCCGGTGGATACGCAGTATTTT
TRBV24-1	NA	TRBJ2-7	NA	CATQHRSYEQYF	TGTGCCACCCAACATCGGTCCTACGAGCAGTACTTC
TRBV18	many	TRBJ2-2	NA	CASSGEGGELFF	TGTGCCAGCTCGGGAGAAGGCGGGGAGCTGTTTTTT
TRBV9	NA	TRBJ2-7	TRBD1	CASSAGTVHEQYF	TGTGCCAGCAGCGCAGGGACAGTCCACGAGCAGTACTTC
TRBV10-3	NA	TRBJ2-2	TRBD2	CAISARSHITSGLNTGELFF	TGTGCCATCAGTGCCCGATCGCACATTACTAGCGGACTTAACACCGGGGAGCTGTTTTTT
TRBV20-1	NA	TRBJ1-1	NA	CSAPRGGISNTEAFF	TGCAGTGCTCCCCGGGGGGGGATTTCGAACACTGAAGCTTTCTTT
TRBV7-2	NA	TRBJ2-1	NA	CASSLRSEQFF	TGTGCCAGCAGCTTACGATCTGAGCAGTTCTTC
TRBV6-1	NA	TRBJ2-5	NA	CASSVAGQETQYF	TGTGCCAGCAGTGTCGCGGGGCAAGAGACCCAGTACTTC
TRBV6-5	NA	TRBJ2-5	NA	CASSYSQQETQYF	TGTGCCAGCAGTTACTCACAGCAAGAGACCCAGTACTTC
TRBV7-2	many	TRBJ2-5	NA	CASSQDGGDQTQYF	TGTGCCAGCAGCCAAGATGGGGGAGACCAGACCCAGTACTTC
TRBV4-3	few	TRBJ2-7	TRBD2	CASSQDKLAGAPYEQYF	TGCGCCAGCAGCCAAGATAAACTAGCGGGAGCCCCTTACGAGCAGTACTTC
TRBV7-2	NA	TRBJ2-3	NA	CASSLATGTDTQYF	TGTGCCAGCAGCTTAGCCACCGGCACAGATACGCAGTATTTT
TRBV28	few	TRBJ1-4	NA	CASSLPPGAGDEKLFF	TGTGCCAGCAGTTTACCCCCCGGGGCGGGAGACGAAAAACTGTTTTTT
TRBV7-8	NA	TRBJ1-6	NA	CASSLTGINSPLHF	TGTGCCAGCAGCTTAACAGGAATCAATTCACCCCTCCACTTT
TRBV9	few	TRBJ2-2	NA	CASNRGVLDGELFF	TGTGCCAGCAACCGGGGAGTTCTGGACGGGGAGCTGTTTTTT
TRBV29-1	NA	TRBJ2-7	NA	CSVRFDYEQYF	TGCAGCGTCCGGTTCGACTACGAGCAGTACTTC
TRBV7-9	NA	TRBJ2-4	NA	CASSFDRAKNIQYF	TGTGCCAGCAGCTTTGACAGAGCCAAAAACATTCAGTACTTC
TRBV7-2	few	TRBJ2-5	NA	CASSLMGQGRETQYF	TGTGCCAGCAGCTTAATGGGCCAGGGGAGAGAGACCCAGTACTTC
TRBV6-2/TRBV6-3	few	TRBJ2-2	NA	CASSPQAARTGELFF	TGTGCCAGCAGTCCCCAGGCAGCAAGGACCGGGGAGCTGTTTTTT
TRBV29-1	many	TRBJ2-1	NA	CSVQSGGSYNEQFF	TGCAGCGTTCAGTCCGGCGGGTCCTACAATGAGCAGTTCTTC